The clone carrying this TCR beta chain has just a few counts. The antigen remains unidentified. The source of the sample is a study of human T cells and chemical hapten exposure. Study details: TCR yields differed between samples (mainly from small differences in pooled library volume).

Time point in this sample: patch test 2, 6 weeks after DPC sensitization. Treatment given: therapeutic diphenylcyclopropenone sensitization with weekly scalp DPC. Overall study findings and caveats: Each of the donors had alopecia, so their immune responses may not resemble those of healthy people.

Germline assignment: CDR1 SQVTM and CDR2 ANQGSEA. The trim removed 6 bases at V and 6 bases at J, leaving 7 bases unmatched. The CDR3 loop spans 14 amino acids. The study used a library that attached unique molecular identifiers to individual cDNA molecules. A single record per CDR3 protein comes from TCRdb applying MiXCR to the RACE reads. The sample comprises roughly 94,000 distinct CDR3 sequences, 9% to 9.5% of which are singletons, and just over 2% rests with the top ten. The starting material was whole blood, obtained in connection with sensitization to the hapten diphenylcyclopropenone (DPC). The chain uses TRBV29-1 and TRBJ1-5; TRBD1 matches at 11 bases. The receptor was derived from a woman aged 40 to 50 with alopecia areata. Some clones in this sample may be carry-over from other donors' samples. In DNA form, the CDR3 reads TGCAGCGTCGCAGGACAGGGGGCTAGTCAGCCCCAGCATTTT. This encodes CSVAGQGASQPQHF. The full variable domain, with the rest looked up from reference TRBV29-1 and TRBJ1-5, is SAVISQKPSRDICQRGTSLTIQCQVDSQVTMMFWYRQQPGQSLTLIATANQGSEATYESGFVIDKFPISRPNLTFSTLTVSNMSPEDSSIYLCSVAGQGASQPQHFGDGTRLSIL.